This record concerns one TCR beta chain sequence. Its antigen remains unidentified. This entry is derived from a study of T cells in lung cancer brain metastases. Study overall: Seventeen of the 20 patients had a tobacco use history.

Profiled with immunoSEQ multiplex PCR; TCRdb holds only in-frame clones, not every one. The sample carries over 600 clones, 93% recorded once. The length of the CDR3 is 16 residues. V lost 1 base to trimming and J lost 6 bases; unmatched junction nucleotides: 7. Germline V lookup: CDR1 SGHTA, CDR2 FQGTGA. General study results and limits: The analysis could not control for preoperative corticosteroids affecting T cell infiltration in brain metastases. Most clones were lesion-specific, with limited overlap between paired lesions (Morisita around 0.24).

This rearrangement joins TRBV7-3 to TRBJ1-4; 8 bases align to TRBD1. The receptor comes from a woman aged 45-59 years with non-small cell lung cancer that had spread to the brain. The sample consisted of tumor tissue from a brain metastasis. The CDR3 sequence: CASSLNQTGGDEKLFF. The CDR3 nucleotides read TGTGCCAGCAGCTTAAATCAAACAGGGGGGGATGAAAAACTGTTTTTT.